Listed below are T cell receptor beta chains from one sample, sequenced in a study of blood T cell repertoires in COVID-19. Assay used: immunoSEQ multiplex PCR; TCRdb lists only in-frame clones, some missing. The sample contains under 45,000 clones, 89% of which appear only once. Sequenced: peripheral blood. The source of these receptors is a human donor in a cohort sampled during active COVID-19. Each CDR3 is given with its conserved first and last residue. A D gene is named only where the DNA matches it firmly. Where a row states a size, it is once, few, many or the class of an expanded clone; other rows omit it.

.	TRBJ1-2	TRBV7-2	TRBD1	CASSPGQGGYGYTF	TGTGCCAGCAGCCCTGGACAGGGAGGCTATGGCTACACCTTC
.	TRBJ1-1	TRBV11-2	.	CATQAAQGAVESNTEAFF	TGTGCCACCCAGGCGGCCCAGGGCGCCGTGGAATCGAACACTGAAGCTTTCTTT
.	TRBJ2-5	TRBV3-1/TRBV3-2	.	CASSPSWGVQETQYF	TGTGCCAGCAGCCCATCCTGGGGGGTCCAAGAGACCCAGTACTTC
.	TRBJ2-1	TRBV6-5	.	CASRIRQAVYNEQFF	TGTGCCAGCAGGATACGACAGGCAGTCTACAATGAGCAGTTCTTC
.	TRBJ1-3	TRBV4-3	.	CASSLDSISGNTIYF	TGCGCCAGCAGTTTAGACTCAATCTCTGGAAACACCATATATTTT
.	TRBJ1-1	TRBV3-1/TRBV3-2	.	CASSQDLDYKNTEAFF	TGTGCCAGCAGCCAAGACCTCGACTATAAGAACACTGAAGCTTTCTTT
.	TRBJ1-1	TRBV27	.	CASSLNRIQTEAFF	TGTGCCAGCAGTTTAAACAGGATCCAGACTGAAGCTTTCTTT
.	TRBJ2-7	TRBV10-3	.	CAISQGSLGGQYF	TGTGCCATCAGTCAGGGGTCCCTTGGAGGGCAGTACTTC
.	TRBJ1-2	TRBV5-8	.	CASSLTGSMGANYGYTF	TGTGCCAGCAGCTTGACAGGGTCGATGGGCGCTAACTATGGCTACACCTTC
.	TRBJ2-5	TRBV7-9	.	CASSPGDFPPETQYF	TGTGCCAGCAGCCCCGGGGATTTCCCCCCAGAGACCCAGTACTTC
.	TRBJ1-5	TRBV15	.	CATSSRVRDQPQHF	TGTGCCACCAGCAGCAGGGTCCGAGATCAGCCCCAGCATTTT
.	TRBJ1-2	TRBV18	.	CASSPVGQLYGYTF	TGTGCCAGCTCACCCGTTGGACAGCTTTATGGCTACACCTTC
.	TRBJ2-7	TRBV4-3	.	CASSLDAYSSYEQYF	TGCGCCAGCAGCCTTGATGCGTACTCATCCTACGAGCAGTACTTC
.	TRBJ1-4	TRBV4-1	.	CASSHLKGQDNEKLFF	TGCGCCAGCAGCCATCTCAAGGGACAAGATAATGAAAAACTGTTTTTT
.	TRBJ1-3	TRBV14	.	CASSQEGAGNTIYF	TGTGCCAGCAGCCAAGAAGGGGCGGGAAACACCATATATTTT
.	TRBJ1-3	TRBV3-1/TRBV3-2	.	CASSQENFYSGNTIYF	TGTGCCAGCAGCCAAGAAAACTTTTACTCTGGAAACACCATATATTTT
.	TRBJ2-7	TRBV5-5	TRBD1	CASSPNPTGGGYEQYF	TGTGCCAGCAGCCCTAACCCTACAGGGGGAGGCTACGAGCAGTACTTC
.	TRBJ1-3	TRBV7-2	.	CASSPRPTGDGNTIYF	TGTGCCAGCAGCCCCCGACCCACAGGCGATGGAAACACCATATATTTT
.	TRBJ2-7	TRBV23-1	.	CASTGTLDGEQYF	TGCGCCAGCACCGGGACACTCGATGGGGAGCAGTACTTC
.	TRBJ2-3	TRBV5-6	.	CASSRRDTQYF	TGTGCCAGCAGTCGCAGAGATACGCAGTATTTT
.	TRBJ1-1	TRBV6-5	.	CASSNDRRNTEAFF	TGTGCCAGCAGCAACGACAGGCGGAACACTGAAGCTTTCTTT
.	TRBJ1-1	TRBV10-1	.	CASSESMGRTEAFF	TGCGCCAGCAGTGAGTCGATGGGGAGAACTGAAGCTTTCTTT
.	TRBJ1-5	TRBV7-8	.	CASSSPREGNQPQHF	TGTGCCAGCAGCTCGCCGAGGGAGGGAAATCAGCCCCAGCATTTT
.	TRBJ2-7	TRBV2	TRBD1	CATGQGNAPIPYEQYF	TGTGCCACAGGACAGGGCAACGCGCCGATTCCATACGAGCAGTACTTC
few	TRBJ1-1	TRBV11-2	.	CASSLEGAGGTEAFF	TGTGCCAGCAGCTTAGAAGGGGCAGGCGGCACTGAAGCTTTCTTT
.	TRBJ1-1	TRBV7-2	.	CASIPGGGIYTEAFF	TGTGCCAGCATCCCCGGGGGGGGGATTTACACTGAAGCTTTCTTT
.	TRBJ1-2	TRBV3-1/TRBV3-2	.	CASSQDRGYGYTF	TGTGCCAGCAGCCAAGATAGAGGCTATGGCTACACCTTC
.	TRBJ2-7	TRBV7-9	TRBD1	CASSSSRGQDYEQYF	TGTGCCAGCAGCTCTAGCCGGGGACAGGACTACGAGCAGTACTTC
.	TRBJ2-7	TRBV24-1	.	CATSEGPEPYEQYF	TGTGCCACCAGTGAAGGCCCGGAGCCCTACGAGCAGTACTTC
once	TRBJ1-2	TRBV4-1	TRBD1	CASSQGAGTGLIYGYTF	TGCGCCAGCAGCCAAGGTGCGGGGACAGGGTTGATCTATGGCTACACCTTC
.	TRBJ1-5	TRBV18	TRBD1	CASSLGQGRNQPQHF	TGTGCCAGCTCACTCGGACAGGGGAGAAATCAGCCCCAGCATTTT
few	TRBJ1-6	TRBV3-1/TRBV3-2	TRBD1	CASSLQGVSPLHF	TGTGCCAGCAGCCTTCAGGGGGTTTCACCCCTCCACTTT
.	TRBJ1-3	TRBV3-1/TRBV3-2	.	CASSRETETRRGNTIYF	TGTGCCAGCAGCCGAGAGACAGAGACTCGAAGGGGAAACACCATATATTTT
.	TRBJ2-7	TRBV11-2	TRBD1	CASSGIRYRGVKAYEQYF	TGTGCCAGCAGCGGCATTCGGTACAGGGGAGTAAAAGCCTACGAGCAGTACTTC
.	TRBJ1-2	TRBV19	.	CASSILPDYGYTF	TGTGCCAGTAGTATTCTTCCGGACTATGGCTACACCTTC
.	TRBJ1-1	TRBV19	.	CASFESGNTEAFF	TGTGCCAGTTTCGAATCAGGAAACACTGAAGCTTTCTTT
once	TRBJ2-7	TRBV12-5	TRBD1	CASGPGTGDYEQYF	TGTGCTAGTGGTCCGGGGACAGGAGACTACGAGCAGTACTTC
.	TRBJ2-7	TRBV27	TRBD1	CASNPSGGGPYEQYF	TGTGCCAGCAACCCTTCAGGGGGCGGCCCCTACGAGCAGTACTTC
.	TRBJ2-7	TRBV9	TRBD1	CASSVDQGAYEQYF	TGTGCCAGCAGCGTAGACCAGGGGGCATACGAGCAGTACTTC
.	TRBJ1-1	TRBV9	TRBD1	CASSPDRLNTEAFF	TGTGCCAGCAGCCCGGACAGGTTGAACACTGAAGCTTTCTTT
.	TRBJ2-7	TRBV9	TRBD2	CASSVAPSGVYEQYF	TGTGCCAGCAGCGTAGCACCTAGCGGGGTATACGAGCAGTACTTC
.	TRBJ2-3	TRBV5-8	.	CASSFKQSTDTQYF	TGTGCCAGCAGCTTTAAGCAAAGCACAGATACGCAGTATTTT
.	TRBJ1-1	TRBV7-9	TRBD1	CASSPQDRGRDTEAFF	TGTGCCAGCAGCCCACAGGACAGGGGGCGCGACACTGAAGCTTTCTTT
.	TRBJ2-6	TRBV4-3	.	CASSQDDSSGANVLTF	TGCGCCAGCAGCCAAGATGACAGCTCTGGGGCCAACGTCCTGACTTTC
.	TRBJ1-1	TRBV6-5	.	CASSYRGTAGTEAFF	TGTGCCAGCAGTTACAGAGGCACCGCGGGAACTGAAGCTTTCTTT
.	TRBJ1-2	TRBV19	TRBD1	CASSIPDRGHGYTF	TGTGCCAGTAGTATACCCGACAGGGGGCATGGCTACACCTTC
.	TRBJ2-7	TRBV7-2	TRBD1	CASSLAAGQGYEQYF	TGTGCCAGCAGCTTAGCAGCGGGACAGGGGTACGAGCAGTACTTC
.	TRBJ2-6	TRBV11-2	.	CASSPARYTGANVLTF	TGTGCCAGCAGCCCGGCCAGGTATACTGGGGCCAACGTCCTGACTTTC
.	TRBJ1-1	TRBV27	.	CASSLSSGLNTEAFF	TGTGCCAGCAGTTTATCATCCGGACTTAACACTGAAGCTTTCTTT
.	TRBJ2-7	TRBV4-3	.	CASSQGQGSYEQYF	TGCGCCAGCAGCCAAGGGCAGGGATCCTACGAGCAGTACTTC
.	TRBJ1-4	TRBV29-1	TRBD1	CSVAGQVGEKLFF	TGCAGCGTGGCGGGACAGGTGGGCGAAAAACTGTTTTTT
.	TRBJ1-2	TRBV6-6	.	CASSLLEFGYTF	TGTGCCAGCAGTTTACTCGAGTTTGGCTACACCTTC